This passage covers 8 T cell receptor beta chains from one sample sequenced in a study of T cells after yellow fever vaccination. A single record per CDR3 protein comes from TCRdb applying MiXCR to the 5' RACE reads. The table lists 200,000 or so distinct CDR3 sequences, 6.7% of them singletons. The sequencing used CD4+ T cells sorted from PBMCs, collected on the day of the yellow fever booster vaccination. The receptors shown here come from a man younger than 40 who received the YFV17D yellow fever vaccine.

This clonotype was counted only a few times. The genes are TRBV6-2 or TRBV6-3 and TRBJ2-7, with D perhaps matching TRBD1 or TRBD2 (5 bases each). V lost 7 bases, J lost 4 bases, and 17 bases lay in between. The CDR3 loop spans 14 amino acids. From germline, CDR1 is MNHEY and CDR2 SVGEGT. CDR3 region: CASTLLGTTYEQYF. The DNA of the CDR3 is TGTGCCAGCACCCTCCTTGGGACGACTTACGAGCAGTACTTC.

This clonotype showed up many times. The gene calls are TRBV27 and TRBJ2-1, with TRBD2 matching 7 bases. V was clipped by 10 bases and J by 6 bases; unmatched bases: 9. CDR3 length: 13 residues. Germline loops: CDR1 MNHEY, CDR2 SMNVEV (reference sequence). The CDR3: CATHGGLGNEQFF. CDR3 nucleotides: TGTGCCACCCACGGTGGACTAGGCAATGAGCAGTTCTTC.

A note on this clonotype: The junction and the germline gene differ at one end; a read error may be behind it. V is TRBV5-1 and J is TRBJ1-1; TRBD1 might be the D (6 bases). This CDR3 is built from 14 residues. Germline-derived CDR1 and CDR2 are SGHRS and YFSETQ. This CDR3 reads CTSSLGGLNTEAFF. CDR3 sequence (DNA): TGCACCAGCAGCTTGGGGGGGCTGAACACTGAAGCTTTCTTT. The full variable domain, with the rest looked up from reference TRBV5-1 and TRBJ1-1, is KAGVTQTPRYLIKTRGQQVTLSCSPISGHRSVSWYQQTPGQGLQFLFEYFSETQRNKGNFPGRFSGRQFSNSRSEMNVSTLELGDSALYLCTSSLGGLNTEAFFGQGTRLTVV.

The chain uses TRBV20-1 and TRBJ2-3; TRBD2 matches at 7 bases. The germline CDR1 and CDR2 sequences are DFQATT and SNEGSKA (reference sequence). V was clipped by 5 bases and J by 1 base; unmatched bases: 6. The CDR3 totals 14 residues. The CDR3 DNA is TGCAGTGCTGGGGGGGTTCTCCGCACAGATACGCAGTATTTT. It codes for CSAGGVLRTDTQYF.

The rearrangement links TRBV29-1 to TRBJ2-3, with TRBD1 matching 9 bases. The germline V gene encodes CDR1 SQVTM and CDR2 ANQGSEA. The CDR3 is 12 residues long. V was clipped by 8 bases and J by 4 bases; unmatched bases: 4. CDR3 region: CSTGGWADTQYF. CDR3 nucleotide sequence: TGCAGCACAGGGGGCTGGGCAGATACGCAGTATTTT.

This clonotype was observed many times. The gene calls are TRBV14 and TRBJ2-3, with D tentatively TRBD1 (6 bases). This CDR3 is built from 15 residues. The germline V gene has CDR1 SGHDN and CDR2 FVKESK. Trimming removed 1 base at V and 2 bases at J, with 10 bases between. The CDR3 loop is CASSQGDTLTDTQYF. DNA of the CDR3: TGTGCCAGCAGCCAAGGGGACACCCTCACAGATACGCAGTATTTT.

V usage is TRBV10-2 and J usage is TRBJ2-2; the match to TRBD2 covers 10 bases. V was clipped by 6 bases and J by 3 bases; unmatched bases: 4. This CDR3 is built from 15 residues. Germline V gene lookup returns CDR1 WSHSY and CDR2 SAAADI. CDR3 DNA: TGCGCCAGCAGACTGCTAGCGGGAGACACCGGGGAGCTGTTTTTT. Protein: CASRLLAGDTGELFF.

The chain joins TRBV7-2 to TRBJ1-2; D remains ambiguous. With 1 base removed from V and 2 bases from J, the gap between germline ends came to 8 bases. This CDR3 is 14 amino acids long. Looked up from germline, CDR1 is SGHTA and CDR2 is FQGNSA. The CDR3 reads CASSLGYENYGYTF. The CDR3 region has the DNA TGTGCCAGCAGCTTAGGCTACGAAAACTATGGCTACACCTTC. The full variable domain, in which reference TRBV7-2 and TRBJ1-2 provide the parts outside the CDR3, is GAGVSQSPSNKVTEKGKDVELRCDPISGHTALYWYRQSLGQGLEFLIYFQGNSAPDKSGLPSDRFSAERTGGSVSTLTIQRTQQEDSAVYLCASSLGYENYGYTFGSGTRLTVV.